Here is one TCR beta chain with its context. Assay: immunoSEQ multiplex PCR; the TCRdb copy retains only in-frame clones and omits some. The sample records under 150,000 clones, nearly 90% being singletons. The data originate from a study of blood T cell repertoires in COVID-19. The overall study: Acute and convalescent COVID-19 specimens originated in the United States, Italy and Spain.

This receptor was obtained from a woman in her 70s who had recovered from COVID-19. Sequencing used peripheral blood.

CDR3 sequence reads: CASSFHPTGELAYEQYF. In DNA, the CDR3 is TGTGCCAGCAGCTTTCACCCCACAGGGGAACTAGCCTACGAGCAGTACTTC. This chain uses TRBV7-2 with TRBJ2-7; 7 bases fit TRBD1. The CDR3 totals 17 residues. CDR1 is SGHTA and CDR2 is FQGNSA in the germline V gene. J gave up 2 bases and V 3 bases, and 13 bases lay outside the gene matches.